The 3 T cell receptor beta chains in this list originate from one sample, sequenced in a study of T cell changes during pregnancy in multiple sclerosis. Here immunoSEQ multiplex PCR was the method, and the copy in TCRdb shows in-frame clones only, minus some. This sample has roughly 40,000 clones, with 92% found just once. This material consisted of CD8+ T cells from peripheral blood mononuclear cells, taken in the first trimester of pregnancy. These receptors came from a female donor with multiple sclerosis, enrolled in a pregnancy study.

This sequence joins TRBV27 and TRBJ2-3; D call uncertain. Trimming left V 3 bases short and J 4 bases short, with 11 bases between. The germline gives CDR1 MNHEY, CDR2 SMNVEV (reference sequence). CDR3 length equals 14 residues. The CDR3 loop is CASSFYDLSDTQYF. The CDR3, as DNA: TGTGCCAGCAGTTTCTACGACTTATCAGATACGCAGTATTTT.

The chain joins TRBV9 to TRBJ1-1, with D perhaps matching TRBD1 (6 bases). CDR1 is SGDLS, CDR2 YYNGEE, per germline. This CDR3 contains 15 residues. The germline V and J ends were trimmed by 3 bases and 5 bases, with 17 bases remaining between them. This CDR3 is CASSDGGAGATEAFF. The CDR3 DNA sequence: TGTGCCAGCAGCGATGGGGGAGCAGGGGCAACTGAAGCTTTCTTT.

V gene TRBV15 combines with J gene TRBJ2-7; 9 bases align to TRBD1. This CDR3 spans 14 amino acids. V shed 5 bases and J 2 bases; nucleotides not matched to a gene: 4. Germline values: CDR1 LNHNV, CDR2 YYDKDF (reference sequence). CDR3 DNA: TGTGCCACCAGCGAACAGGGGGCAACCTACGAGCAGTACTTC. Translating gives CATSEQGATYEQYF.